Listed below are T cell receptor beta chains from one sample, sequenced in a study of T cell responses to AZD1222 COVID-19 vaccine. Assay used: immunoSEQ multiplex PCR; TCRdb lists only in-frame clones, some missing. Among more than 95,000 clones listed, roughly 90% were seen once. This material consisted of peripheral blood, taken on day 0 of AZD1222 vaccination. Receptors were obtained from an adult in good health. Each CDR3 is given with its conserved first and last residue. A D gene is named only where the DNA matches it firmly. Only some rows state a clone size, as once, few, many or a class for expanded clones.

CDR3nt	CDR3aa	abundance	j_gene	d_gene	v_gene
TGCGCCAGCAGCCAACTACCCAGGGGCGTCGGCTATGGCTACACCTTC	CASSQLPRGVGYGYTF	once	TRBJ1-2	NA	TRBV4-1
TGTGCCTGGACCCCTGGGCGACAGTCGCGGCCCCAGCATTTT	CAWTPGRQSRPQHF	NA	TRBJ1-5	NA	TRBV30
TGTGCCAGTCACCCGCTCGGGACAGGGGCTTCACCCCTCCACTTT	CASHPLGTGASPLHF	NA	TRBJ1-6	TRBD1	TRBV28
TGTGCCAGCAGCGATGGACCCCAAGCCTACGAGCAGTACTTC	CASSDGPQAYEQYF	NA	TRBJ2-7	NA	TRBV11-2
TGCGCCAGCAGCCAACCATATAACCAGCGGGAGGTCCTTGGGGCCTACGAGCAGTACTTC	CASSQPYNQREVLGAYEQYF	once	TRBJ2-7	TRBD2	TRBV4-1
TGTGCCAGCTTATTCCGGGACAGGGCGTCTGAAGCTTTCTTT	CASLFRDRASEAFF	NA	TRBJ1-1	TRBD1	TRBV5-8
TGTGCCAGTAGAAGGCAGGGAGGATCTGGAAACACCATATATTTT	CASRRQGGSGNTIYF	NA	TRBJ1-3	NA	TRBV19
TGCGCCAGCAGCGCGGGACAGGGGAATTCACCCCTCCACTTT	CASSAGQGNSPLHF	NA	TRBJ1-6	TRBD1	TRBV5-1
TGTGCCAGCGGCCCGGGACAGGGATTCGCTGGAAACACCATATATTTT	CASGPGQGFAGNTIYF	NA	TRBJ1-3	TRBD1	TRBV7-2
TGTGCCAGCAGTCTCCGGGAGACCCAGTACTTC	CASSLRETQYF	NA	TRBJ2-5	NA	TRBV6-2/TRBV6-3
TGTGCCAGCAGCGACCCTGAGGCAGCGAATTCCCTCTCTGGAAACACCATATATTTT	CASSDPEAANSLSGNTIYF	once	TRBJ1-3	NA	TRBV5-6
TGTGCCAGCAGCTTAAGATGGGGGAACACTGAAGCTTTCTTT	CASSLRWGNTEAFF	few	TRBJ1-1	NA	TRBV7-2
TGTGCCAGCAGCAGATACAGGGCGAACACTGAAGCTTTCTTT	CASSRYRANTEAFF	NA	TRBJ1-1	NA	TRBV7-9
TGTGCCATCAGTGATGGGTCCGCTAGCGGGACCTACGAGCAGTACTTC	CAISDGSASGTYEQYF	NA	TRBJ2-7	TRBD2	TRBV10-3
TGTGCCTCTGCAGGGGAATATAATTCACCCCTCCACTTT	CASAGEYNSPLHF	NA	TRBJ1-6	NA	TRBV30
TGTGCCACCAGTGATTCCGGGACAGGGGGTACCGGGGAGCTGTTTTTT	CATSDSGTGGTGELFF	once	TRBJ2-2	TRBD1	TRBV24-1